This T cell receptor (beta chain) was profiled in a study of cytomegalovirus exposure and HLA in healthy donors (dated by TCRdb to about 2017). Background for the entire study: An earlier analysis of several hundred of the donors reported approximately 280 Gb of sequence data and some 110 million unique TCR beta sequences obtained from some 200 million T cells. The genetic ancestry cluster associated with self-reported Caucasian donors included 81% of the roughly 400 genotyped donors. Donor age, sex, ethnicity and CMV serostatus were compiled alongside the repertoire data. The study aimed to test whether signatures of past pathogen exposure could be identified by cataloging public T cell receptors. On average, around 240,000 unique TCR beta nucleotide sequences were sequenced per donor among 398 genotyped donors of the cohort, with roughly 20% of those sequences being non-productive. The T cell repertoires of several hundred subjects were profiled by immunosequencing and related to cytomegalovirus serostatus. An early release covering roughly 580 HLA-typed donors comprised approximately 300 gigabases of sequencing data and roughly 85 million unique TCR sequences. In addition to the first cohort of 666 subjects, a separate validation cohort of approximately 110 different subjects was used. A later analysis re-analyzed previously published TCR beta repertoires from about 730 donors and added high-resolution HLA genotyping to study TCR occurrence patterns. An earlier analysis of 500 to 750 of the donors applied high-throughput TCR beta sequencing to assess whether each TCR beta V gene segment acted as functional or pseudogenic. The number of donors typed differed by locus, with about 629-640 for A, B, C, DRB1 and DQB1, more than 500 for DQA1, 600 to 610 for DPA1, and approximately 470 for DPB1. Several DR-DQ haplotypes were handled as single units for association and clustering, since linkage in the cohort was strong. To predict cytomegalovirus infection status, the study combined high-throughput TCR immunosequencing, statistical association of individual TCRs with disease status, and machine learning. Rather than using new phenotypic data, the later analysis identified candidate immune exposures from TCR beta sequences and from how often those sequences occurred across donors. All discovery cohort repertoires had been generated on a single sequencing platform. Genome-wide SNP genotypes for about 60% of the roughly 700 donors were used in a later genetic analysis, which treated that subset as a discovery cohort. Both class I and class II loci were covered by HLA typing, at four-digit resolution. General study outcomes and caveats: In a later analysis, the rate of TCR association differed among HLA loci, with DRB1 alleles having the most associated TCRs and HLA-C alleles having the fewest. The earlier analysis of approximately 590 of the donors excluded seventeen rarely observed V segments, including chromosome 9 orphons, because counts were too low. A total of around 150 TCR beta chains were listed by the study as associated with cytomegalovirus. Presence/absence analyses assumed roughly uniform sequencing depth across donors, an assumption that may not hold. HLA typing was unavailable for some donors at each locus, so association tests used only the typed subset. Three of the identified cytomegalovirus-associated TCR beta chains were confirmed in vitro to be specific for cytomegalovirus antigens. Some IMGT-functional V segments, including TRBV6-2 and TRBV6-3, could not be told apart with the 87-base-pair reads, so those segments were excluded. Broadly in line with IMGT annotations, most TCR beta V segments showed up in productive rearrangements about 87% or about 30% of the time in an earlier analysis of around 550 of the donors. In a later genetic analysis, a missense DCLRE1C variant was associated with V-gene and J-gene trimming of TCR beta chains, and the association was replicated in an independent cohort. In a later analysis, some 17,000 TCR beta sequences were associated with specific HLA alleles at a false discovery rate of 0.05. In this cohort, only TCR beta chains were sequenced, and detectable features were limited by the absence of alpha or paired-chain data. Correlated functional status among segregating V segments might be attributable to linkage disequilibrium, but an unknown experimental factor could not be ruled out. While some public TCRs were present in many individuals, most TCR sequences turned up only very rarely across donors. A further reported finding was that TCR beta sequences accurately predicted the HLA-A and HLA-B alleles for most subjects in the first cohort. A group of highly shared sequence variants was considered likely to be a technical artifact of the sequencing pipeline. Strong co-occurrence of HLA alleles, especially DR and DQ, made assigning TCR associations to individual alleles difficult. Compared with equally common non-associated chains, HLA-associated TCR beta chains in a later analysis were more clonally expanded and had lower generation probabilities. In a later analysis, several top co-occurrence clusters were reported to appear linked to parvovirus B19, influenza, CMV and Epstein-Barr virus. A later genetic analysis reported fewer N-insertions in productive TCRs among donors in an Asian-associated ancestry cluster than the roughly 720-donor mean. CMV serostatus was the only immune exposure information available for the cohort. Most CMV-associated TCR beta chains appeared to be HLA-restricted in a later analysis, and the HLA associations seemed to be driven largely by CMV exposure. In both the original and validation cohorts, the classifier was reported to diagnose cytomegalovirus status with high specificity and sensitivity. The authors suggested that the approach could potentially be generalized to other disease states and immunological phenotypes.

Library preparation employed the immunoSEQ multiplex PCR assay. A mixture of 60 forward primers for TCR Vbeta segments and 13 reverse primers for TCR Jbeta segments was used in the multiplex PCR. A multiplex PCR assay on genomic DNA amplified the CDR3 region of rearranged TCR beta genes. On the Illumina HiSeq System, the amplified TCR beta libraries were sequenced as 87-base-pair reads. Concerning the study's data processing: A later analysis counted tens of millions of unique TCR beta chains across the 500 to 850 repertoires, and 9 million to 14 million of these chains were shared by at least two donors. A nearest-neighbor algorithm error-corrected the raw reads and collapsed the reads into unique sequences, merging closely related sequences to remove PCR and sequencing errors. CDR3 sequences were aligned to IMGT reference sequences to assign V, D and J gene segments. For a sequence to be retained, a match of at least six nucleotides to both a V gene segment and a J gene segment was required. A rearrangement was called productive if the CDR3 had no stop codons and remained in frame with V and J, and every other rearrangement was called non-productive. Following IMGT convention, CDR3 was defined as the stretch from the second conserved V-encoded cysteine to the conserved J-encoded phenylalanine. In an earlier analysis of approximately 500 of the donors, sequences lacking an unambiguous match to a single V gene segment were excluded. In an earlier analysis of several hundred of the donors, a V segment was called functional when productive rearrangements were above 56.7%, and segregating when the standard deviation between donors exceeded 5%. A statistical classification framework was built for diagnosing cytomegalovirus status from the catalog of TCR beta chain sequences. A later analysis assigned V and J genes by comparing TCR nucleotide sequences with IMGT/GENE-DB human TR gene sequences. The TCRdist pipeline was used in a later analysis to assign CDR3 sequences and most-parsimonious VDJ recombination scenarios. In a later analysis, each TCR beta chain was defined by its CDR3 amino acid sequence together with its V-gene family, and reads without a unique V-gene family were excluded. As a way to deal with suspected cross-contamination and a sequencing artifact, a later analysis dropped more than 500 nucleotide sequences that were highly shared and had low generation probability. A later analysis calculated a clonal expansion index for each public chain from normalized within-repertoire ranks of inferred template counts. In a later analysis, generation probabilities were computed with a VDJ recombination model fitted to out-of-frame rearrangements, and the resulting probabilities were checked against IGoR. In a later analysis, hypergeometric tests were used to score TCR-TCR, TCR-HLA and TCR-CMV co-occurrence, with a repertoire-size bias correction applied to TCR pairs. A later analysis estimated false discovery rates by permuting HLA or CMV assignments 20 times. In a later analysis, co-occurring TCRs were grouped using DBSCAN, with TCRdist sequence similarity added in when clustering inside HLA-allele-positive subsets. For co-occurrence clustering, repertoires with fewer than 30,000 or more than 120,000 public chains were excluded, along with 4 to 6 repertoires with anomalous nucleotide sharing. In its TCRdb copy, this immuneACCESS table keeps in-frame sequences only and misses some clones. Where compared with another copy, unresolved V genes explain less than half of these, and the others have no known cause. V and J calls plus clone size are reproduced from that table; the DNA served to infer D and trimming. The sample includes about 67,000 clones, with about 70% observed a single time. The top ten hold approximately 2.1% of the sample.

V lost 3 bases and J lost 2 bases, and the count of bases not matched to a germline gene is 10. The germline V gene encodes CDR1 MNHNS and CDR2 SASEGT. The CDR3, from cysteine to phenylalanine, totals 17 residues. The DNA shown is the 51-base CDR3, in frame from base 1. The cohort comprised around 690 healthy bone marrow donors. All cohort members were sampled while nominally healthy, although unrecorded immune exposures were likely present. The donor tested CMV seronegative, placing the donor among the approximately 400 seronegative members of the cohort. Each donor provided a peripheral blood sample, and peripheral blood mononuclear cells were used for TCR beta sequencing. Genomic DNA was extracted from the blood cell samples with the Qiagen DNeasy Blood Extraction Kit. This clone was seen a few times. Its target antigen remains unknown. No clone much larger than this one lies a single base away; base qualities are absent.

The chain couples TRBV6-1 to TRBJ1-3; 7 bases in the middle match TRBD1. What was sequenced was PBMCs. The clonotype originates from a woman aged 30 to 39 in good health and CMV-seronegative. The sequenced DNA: TGTGCCAGCAGTGATAAGGGGGCAGTACAAACTGGAAACACCATATATTTT. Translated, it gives CASSDKGAVQTGNTIYF.